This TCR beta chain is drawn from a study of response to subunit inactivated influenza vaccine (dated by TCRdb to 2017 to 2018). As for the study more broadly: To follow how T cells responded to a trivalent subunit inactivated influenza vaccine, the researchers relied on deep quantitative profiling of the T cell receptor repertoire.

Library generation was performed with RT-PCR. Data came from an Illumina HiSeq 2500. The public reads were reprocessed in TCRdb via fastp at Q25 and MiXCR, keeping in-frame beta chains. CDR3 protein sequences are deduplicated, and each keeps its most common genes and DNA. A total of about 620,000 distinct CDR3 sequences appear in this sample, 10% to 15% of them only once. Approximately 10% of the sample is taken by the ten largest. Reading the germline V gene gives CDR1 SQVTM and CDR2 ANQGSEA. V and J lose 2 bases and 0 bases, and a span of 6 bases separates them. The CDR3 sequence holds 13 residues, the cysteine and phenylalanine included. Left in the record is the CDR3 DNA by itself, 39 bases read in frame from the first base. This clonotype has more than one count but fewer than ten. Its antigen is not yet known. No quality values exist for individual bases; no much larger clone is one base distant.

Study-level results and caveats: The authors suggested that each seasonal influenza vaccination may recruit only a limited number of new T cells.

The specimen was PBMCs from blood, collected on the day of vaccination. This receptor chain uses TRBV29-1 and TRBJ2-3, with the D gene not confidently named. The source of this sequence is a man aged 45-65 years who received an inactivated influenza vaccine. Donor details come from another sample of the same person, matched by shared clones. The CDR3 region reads CSVESGSTDTQYF. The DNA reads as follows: TGCAGCGTTGAAAGTGGCAGCACAGATACGCAGTATTTT.